This T cell receptor (beta chain) was captured by sequencing in a study of cytomegalovirus exposure and HLA in healthy donors. The PCR used 60 Vbeta and 13 Jbeta primers. Some clones are missing from TCRdb's copy, which holds only in-frame ones; the method was immunoSEQ multiplex PCR. The table lists around 100,000 clones, around two thirds of them singletons, with less than 3.5% in the top ten. Regarding this clone: Its antigen is as yet unknown.

Study-wide findings and caveats: Approximately 18,000 TCR beta sequences were associated with HLA alleles at 0.05 false discovery rate in a later analysis.

This clonotype was sampled from a woman aged 45-65 years in good health and CMV-seronegative. Sequencing input: PBMCs.

The DNA of the CDR3 is TGTGCCAGCAGTGACTCGCGGGGCGGGAGGGTAATGAGTAATGAGCAGTTCTTC. It specifies CASSDSRGGRVMSNEQFF. The chain uses TRBV6-4 and TRBJ2-1, with 9 bases matching TRBD2. The V gene end was trimmed by 0 bases and the J gene end by 7 bases; junction bases not matched to a gene: 13. The germline V gene encodes CDR1 MRHNA and CDR2 SNTAGT. CDR3 length equals 18 residues.